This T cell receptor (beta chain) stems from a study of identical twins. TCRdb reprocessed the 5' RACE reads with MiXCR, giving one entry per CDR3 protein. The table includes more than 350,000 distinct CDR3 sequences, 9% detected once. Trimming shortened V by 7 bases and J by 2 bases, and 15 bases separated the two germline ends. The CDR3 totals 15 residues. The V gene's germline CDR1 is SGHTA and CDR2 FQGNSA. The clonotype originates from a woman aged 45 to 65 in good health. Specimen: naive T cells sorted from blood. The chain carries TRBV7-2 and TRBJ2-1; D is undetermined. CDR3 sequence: CASIVSVGAYNEQFF. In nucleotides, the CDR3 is TGTGCCAGCATTGTGAGCGTAGGCGCCTACAATGAGCAGTTCTTC.